Shown below are 7 T cell receptor beta chains from a single sample sequenced in a study of neurological immune-mediated disorders. The time point here: longitudinal time-point 1 (baseline). One entry per CDR3 protein results from TCRdb running MiXCR on the 5' RACE reads. The table lists some 71,000 distinct CDR3 sequences, roughly 10% of them singletons. The specimen was PBMCs. Receptors originate from a man aged 25 to 45 in good health.

This clonotype was counted ten times or more. This chain uses TRBV21-1 with TRBJ1-4. TRBV21-1 is noted as a pseudogene. The CDR3 has 16 residues. For the CDR3, the DNA is TGTGCCACCTCAGTCCCCTTCACCGCAACTAATGAAAAACTGTTTTTT. It yields the protein CATSVPFTATNEKLFF.

This clonotype was found many times. The gene calls are TRBV25-1 and TRBJ1-5; tentatively, D is TRBD1 (5 bases). The V gene lost 6 bases and the J gene lost 7 bases, with 10 bases spanning the gap. CDR1 is MGHDK and CDR2 is SYGVNS in the germline V gene. The CDR3 totals 12 residues. CDR3 DNA: TGTGCCAGCAGGGAAGGGGAACAGCCCCAGCATTTT. As protein: CASREGEQPQHF.

This clonotype showed up many times. V usage is TRBV11-2 and J usage is TRBJ2-3; 9 nucleotides agree with TRBD1. Germline CDR1 and CDR2: SGHAT and FQNNGV. The CDR3 runs 14 residues. Losses at the gene ends were 6 bases for V and 2 bases for J; bases not matched to a gene: 3. CDR3 nucleotide sequence: TGTGCCAGCAGGCGGACAGGGGTCACAGATACGCAGTATTTT. This gives the protein CASRRTGVTDTQYF.

This chain joins TRBV6-4 and TRBJ2-5; the D gene is possibly TRBD2 (6 bases). V shed 0 bases and J shed 5 bases, with 13 bases lying between them. Germline lookup yields CDR1 MRHNA and CDR2 SNTAGT. The CDR3 contains 15 residues. CDR3 region: CASSDSGGSGETQYF. The CDR3, as DNA: TGTGCCAGCAGTGACTCTGGGGGGAGCGGCGAGACCCAGTACTTC.

This clonotype has at least ten counts. The V call is TRBV12-3 or TRBV12-4, the J call TRBJ2-1; 7 bases line up with TRBD2. V shed 8 bases, J shed 7 bases, and the junction held 14 bases outside the gene matches. The CDR3 sequence is 15 residues long. This CDR3 reads CASSPGGRALNEQFF. The CDR3 DNA reads TGTGCCAGCTCGCCAGGAGGGAGGGCCCTTAATGAGCAGTTCTTC.

J is TRBJ2-7 and V is TRBV18; D gene uncertain. V gave up 0 bases and J gave up 0 bases, with 0 bases separating them. This CDR3 region has 12 residues. Germline CDR1 reads KGHSH; CDR2 reads LQKENI. As DNA, the CDR3 is TGTGCCAGCTCACCACCCTCCTACGAGCAGTACTTC. Protein: CASSPPSYEQYF.

Remarks on this clonotype: Just one base apart from a much larger clone, this may be a read error. The V and J genes are TRBV10-3 and TRBJ2-1; perhaps TRBD2 as D (6 bases). V lost 3 bases, J lost 5 bases, and 8 bases lay in between. Per germline, CDR1 ENHRY and CDR2 SYGVKD. CDR3 length: 13 amino acids. The CDR3 loop reads CAISDASDNEQFF. Here the CDR3 DNA reads TGTGCCATCAGTGATGCTAGCGACAATGAGCAGTTCTTC.